This T cell receptor beta chain was recorded in a study of PD-1 blockade in classical Hodgkin lymphoma (dated by TCRdb to the early 2020s). The study in broad terms: Nivolumab dosing was 3 mg/kg intravenously every 2 weeks, continuing until either disease progression or unacceptable toxicity. The study used CyTOF and TCR beta sequencing to define a peripheral blood immune signature of response to PD-1 blockade in classical Hodgkin lymphoma. General study outcomes and caveats: By C4D1, a significant rise was seen in CD4+ TCR diversity but not in CD8+ TCR diversity (p=0.0027 vs p=0.16), and the rise was most apparent among complete responders (p=0.02). Baseline diversity similar to that of newly diagnosed patients was observed in trial patients achieving complete response, whereas significantly lower diversity was observed in partial responders and progressors. Baseline TCR diversity was reported to be lower in newly diagnosed patients than in healthy donors and to be lower still in relapsed/refractory patients. Lower diversity was observed in patients in whom nivolumab was started less than 1 year after ASCT, and these patients were excluded from later analyses so that confounding by immune reconstitution would be avoided. The study was restricted to a single clinical trial cohort, and the causes of repertoire differences, possibly disease activity or prior therapy, were left undefined.

Genomic DNA was extracted with the Qiagen DNeasy kit from unsorted PBMCs and from negatively selected CD4+ and CD8+ fractions. TCR beta CDR3 regions were amplified by immunoSEQ multiplex PCR using primers annealing to V and J segments. A synthetic immune receptor repertoire was used to minimize amplification bias, and any remaining bias was removed computationally after sequencing. The source study handled its data this way. Repertoire diversity was quantified as the Shannon entropy index using custom Python scripts. Unsorted, CD4+ and CD8+ repertoires were analyzed separately, except in combined analyses where CD4+ and CD8+ sequences were merged in silico. A clone was considered expanded if an increase in frequency of at least 2-fold after treatment relative to C1D1 was found, and a pseudocount of 0.5 was applied to clones undetected at baseline. Clones with 0 or 1 copy at C1D1 were classified as singleton clones, and clones with 2 or more copies were classified as non-singleton clones. Clones expanded in unsorted samples were annotated as CD4+, CD8+ or unknown by matching protein sequences in sorted samples from the same patient. Wilcoxon tests on paired samples were used to test diversity changes from C1D1 to C4D1. TCRdb retrieved this table from immuneACCESS and kept in-frame rearrangements only. Not all clones are present; in checked studies, unresolved V genes account for under half, and no reason is known for the remainder. V, J and clone size derive from that table, while D and trimming were established from the DNA sequence. The sample table contains 60,000 or so clones; only one count was recorded for over 85% of them. The ten top clones hold 9.7% of the sample.

The label giving this sample's time point can be read as: cycle 1 day 1 (C1D1), immediately before nivolumab initiation. Relapse after autologous stem cell transplantation had occurred in all trial patients, and cohorts A, B and C were distinguished by prior brentuximab vedotin exposure. The trial cohort was composed of about 53 patients with relapsed/refractory classical Hodgkin lymphoma, for whom complete response, partial response or progressive disease was recorded as best overall response. Trial patients were treated with single-agent nivolumab in the multi-cohort phase II CheckMate 205 trial. An independent review committee assessed best overall response by applying the 2007 International Working Group response criteria. PBMCs from the trial were collected at three points: immediately before nivolumab initiation (C1D1), and during therapy at cycle 2 day 1 and cycle 4 day 1. Peripheral blood was collected in 8 mL Vacutainer Cell Preparation Tubes, from which PBMCs were isolated by centrifugation and then cryopreserved.

As regards this clone: The target of this receptor is not known. One base away there is no much larger clone; base qualities are not given.

Based on the germline V gene (reference sequence), the CDR1 and CDR2 sequences are LNHDA and SQIVND. The V end loses 7 bases and the J end loses 2 bases, and a stretch of 15 bases separates them. Its CDR3 holds 15 amino acids, cysteine through phenylalanine. Solely the CDR3 DNA is kept, with 45 bases framed from the first base. Recombination linked TRBV19 to TRBJ1-5; the D gene cannot be resolved reliably. Source: peripheral blood mononuclear cells (PBMCs), taken at baseline. The TCR originated in a human donor with classical Hodgkin lymphoma. The nucleotide sequence reads as follows: TGTGCCAGTACCCCCTCCCCCCCGGGCAATCAGCCCCAGCATTTT. Its product reads: CASTPSPPGNQPQHF.